Listed below are T cell receptor beta chains from one sample, sequenced in a study of Ad26.COV2.S vaccination and SARS-CoV-2 variants. Assay: immunoSEQ multiplex PCR; the TCRdb copy retains only in-frame clones and omits some. This table has about 350,000 clones, 75% to 90% appearing once. The source material was peripheral blood, sampled in a trial of Ad26.COV2.S vaccine versus placebo. The receptors were gathered from a person between 18 and 65 years old who received the Ad26.COV2.S COVID-19 vaccine or a placebo. Both conserved end residues are part of each CDR3. A D gene is named only where the DNA matches it firmly. Expanded clones get a size class; other rows say once, few or many, or leave the size out.

j_call cdr3_length v_call clone_size d_call cdr3_aa cdr3_nt
TRBJ1-1 13 TRBV10-3 - - CAISESDVTEAFF TGTGCCATCAGTGAGTCAGACGTCACTGAAGCTTTCTTT
TRBJ1-2 15 TRBV4-3 - - CASSQDLGMGYGYTF TGCGCCAGCAGCCAAGATTTGGGGATGGGCTATGGCTACACCTTC
TRBJ2-7 11 TRBV28 once - CASSSPYEQYF TGTGCCAGCAGCTCGCCCTACGAGCAGTACTTC
TRBJ2-3 17 TRBV14 - TRBD1 CASSLHRGSSSTDTQYF TGTGCCAGCAGCCTTCACAGGGGATCCTCTAGCACAGATACGCAGTATTTT
TRBJ2-3 15 TRBV4-3 - - CASSHILDPTDTQYF TGCGCCAGCAGCCATATACTAGATCCCACAGATACGCAGTATTTT
TRBJ1-4 12 TRBV28 - - CASSSPGEKLFF TGTGCCAGCAGCTCGCCGGGTGAAAAACTGTTTTTT
TRBJ1-4 13 TRBV7-8 - - CASIRGVGEKLFF TGTGCCAGCATCAGGGGAGTAGGGGAAAAACTGTTTTTT
TRBJ1-5 18 TRBV28 - TRBD1 CASSSVGQGVLGNQPQHF TGTGCCAGCAGTTCAGTGGGACAGGGGGTATTGGGCAATCAGCCCCAGCATTTT
TRBJ2-2 18 TRBV5-1 - TRBD2 CASSPRTSGRTATGELFF TGCGCCAGCAGCCCTCGGACTAGCGGGAGGACTGCCACCGGGGAGCTGTTTTTT
TRBJ1-1 13 TRBV19 - TRBD1 CASRGQPNTEAFF TGTGCCAGTAGGGGACAGCCGAACACTGAAGCTTTCTTT
TRBJ1-1 15 TRBV7-6 few TRBD1 CASSPKGGVNTEAFF TGTGCCAGCAGCCCTAAAGGGGGCGTGAACACTGAAGCTTTCTTT
TRBJ2-5 14 TRBV11-2 - TRBD2 CASSRSGIGETQYF TGTGCCAGCAGCAGAAGCGGGATTGGCGAGACCCAGTACTTC
TRBJ1-5 15 TRBV5-1 - - CASSLEPGGNQPQHF TGCGCCAGCAGCCTGGAGCCGGGCGGCAATCAGCCCCAGCATTTT
TRBJ2-3 14 TRBV7-6 - TRBD1 CASSSTGDTDTQYF TGTGCCAGCAGCTCGACAGGGGACACAGATACGCAGTATTTT
TRBJ1-2 16 TRBV4-2 - - CASSQDNRRRNYGYTF TGTGCCAGCAGCCAAGATAACAGGCGGCGCAACTATGGCTACACCTTC
TRBJ2-7 15 TRBV4-3 - - CASSQDNTGIYEQYF TGCGCCAGCAGCCAAGATAATACAGGGATCTACGAGCAGTACTTC
TRBJ2-1 17 TRBV5-1 - TRBD2 CARSAGGGGLGPNEQFF TGCGCCCGCAGCGCGGGCGGGGGGGGCCTCGGGCCCAATGAGCAGTTCTTC
TRBJ2-3 15 TRBV10-3 - TRBD1 CAISESARGQDTQYF TGTGCCATCAGTGAGTCCGCCAGGGGGCAAGATACGCAGTATTTT
TRBJ2-7 17 TRBV5-4 - TRBD2 CASSPFGSGRADDEQYF TGTGCCAGCAGCCCGTTCGGTAGCGGGAGGGCCGACGACGAGCAGTACTTC
TRBJ2-5 11 TRBV3-1/TRBV3-2 - - CASSLEETQYF TGTGCCAGCAGCTTAGAAGAGACCCAGTACTTC
TRBJ2-5 16 TRBV11-2 - TRBD1 CASSLAGDRGHETQYF TGTGCCAGCAGTCTAGCAGGTGACAGGGGGCACGAGACCCAGTACTTC
TRBJ2-1 16 TRBV7-2 few - CASSMEGAGSYNEQFF TGTGCCAGCAGCATGGAGGGGGCGGGGTCCTACAATGAGCAGTTCTTC
TRBJ2-7 14 TRBV7-8 - TRBD1 CASSPGTGPYEQYF TGTGCCAGCAGCCCCGGGACAGGGCCCTACGAGCAGTACTTC
TRBJ1-1 14 TRBV28 - TRBD1 CASRGQGIGTEAFF TGTGCCAGCAGGGGACAGGGCATTGGAACTGAAGCTTTCTTT
TRBJ1-1 13 TRBV2 - - CASRMRGNTEAFF TGTGCCAGCAGAATGAGAGGGAACACTGAAGCTTTCTTT
TRBJ1-2 15 TRBV7-2 - - CASSLVVGAEYGYTF TGTGCCAGCAGCTTAGTCGTAGGGGCGGAATATGGCTACACCTTC
TRBJ2-7 14 TRBV21-1 - - CASSKGEGGEEQYF TGTGCCAGCAGCAAAGGCGAAGGGGGGGAGGAGCAGTACTTC
TRBJ1-2 15 TRBV15 once TRBD1 CATSRDAGGGYGYTF TGTGCCACCAGCAGAGATGCAGGGGGCGGCTATGGCTACACCTTC
TRBJ1-6 16 TRBV10-2 - - CASSETRGRHNSPLHF TGCGCCAGCAGTGAGACCCGGGGGAGGCATAATTCACCCCTCCACTTT
TRBJ2-7 13 TRBV7-2 - - CASSRDMGREQYF TGTGCCAGCAGCCGGGACATGGGGAGGGAGCAGTACTTC
TRBJ2-7 14 TRBV4-2 - - CASSQVGASHEQYF TGTGCCAGCAGCCAAGTGGGGGCTAGCCACGAGCAGTACTTC
TRBJ2-1 15 TRBV28 - - CASSLTGVSYNEQFF TGTGCCAGCAGTTTAACCGGGGTCTCCTACAATGAGCAGTTCTTC
TRBJ1-2 16 TRBV7-9 - - CASSKSATTALYGYTF TGTGCCAGCAGCAAGTCCGCGACGACAGCCCTCTATGGCTACACCTTC
TRBJ1-6 13 TRBV11-1 - TRBD1 CASSRDRESPLHF TGTGCCAGCAGCCGGGACAGAGAGTCACCCCTCCACTTT
TRBJ1-6 15 TRBV11-2 few - CASSPYRGYNSPLHF TGTGCCAGCAGCCCATACCGGGGCTATAATTCACCCCTCCACTTT
TRBJ2-3 18 TRBV4-3 - TRBD2 CASSQDWLAGGLADTQYF TGCGCCAGCAGCCAAGATTGGCTAGCGGGGGGGCTCGCAGATACGCAGTATTTT
TRBJ1-1 16 TRBV15 - - CATSRDRLGSSTEAFF TGTGCCACCAGCAGAGATCGGTTGGGCTCAAGCACTGAAGCTTTCTTT
TRBJ2-5 13 TRBV2 - TRBD1 CASRGQGLSGPYF TGTGCCAGCAGGGGACAGGGGCTCTCGGGTCCGTACTTC
TRBJ1-1 15 TRBV7-9 - TRBD1 CASSFPDRVATEAFF TGTGCCAGCAGCTTCCCGGACAGGGTGGCCACTGAAGCTTTCTTT
TRBJ1-2 13 TRBV7-2 - TRBD1 CASGWTGLYGYTF TGTGCCAGCGGATGGACAGGGCTCTATGGCTACACCTTC
TRBJ2-7 13 TRBV6-5 - - CASRGTLSYEQYF TGTGCCAGCAGAGGGACACTCTCCTACGAGCAGTACTTC
TRBJ2-7 14 TRBV7-6 - TRBD2 CASSLESSGYEQYF TGTGCCAGCAGCTTAGAATCTAGCGGATACGAGCAGTACTTC
TRBJ1-5 13 TRBV27 - - CASSLRSNQPQHF TGTGCCAGCAGTTTAAGGAGCAATCAGCCCCAGCATTTT
TRBJ2-7 16 TRBV7-2 - - CASTPELLRRGSEQYF TGTGCCAGCACCCCAGAATTACTACGCCGGGGCTCCGAGCAGTACTTC
TRBJ2-7 16 TRBV19 - TRBD1 CASSPSQGAFSYEQYF TGTGCCAGTAGTCCCTCTCAGGGGGCATTCTCCTACGAGCAGTACTTC
TRBJ2-3 15 TRBV11-1 - - CASSFGGGATDTQYF TGTGCCAGCAGCTTTGGAGGGGGGGCGACAGATACGCAGTATTTT
TRBJ2-7 8 TRBV28 - - CASSPLYF TGTGCCAGCAGTCCCCTGTACTTC